This T cell receptor (beta chain) was retrieved from a study of T cells in tumors after PD-1 blockade. About the study: Treatment was either pembrolizumab 200 mg every 3 weeks or cemiplimab 350 mg every 2 weeks. Some patients also took daily vismodegib 150 mg during anti-PD-1 treatment. Findings and limits, study-wide: Blood contained about 40% of the tumor's TCR clonotypes.

Some clones are missing from TCRdb's copy, which holds only in-frame ones; the method was immunoSEQ multiplex PCR. Found here are around 46,000 clones, 75% to 80% of them singletons; the top ten hold approximately 16%. Comment on this clone: Its matching antigen is unknown.

Tumor or blood genomic DNA was sequenced, with inputs of roughly 616 ng to 6,004 ng. This sample comprised PBMCs, obtained before anti-PD-1 treatment. The clonotype was recovered from a human donor with basal cell carcinoma.

CDR3 nucleotides: TGTGCCAGCAGCTTAGCGGGAGTGGGCACCGGGGAGCTGTTTTTT. This sequence encodes CASSLAGVGTGELFF. This chain joins TRBV7-6 and TRBJ2-2; TRBD2 is a possible D gene (5 bases). Germline V CDR1 and CDR2: SGHVS, FNYEAQ. CDR3 length: 15 residues. V lost 0 bases and J 4 bases, leaving 9 bases between the germline ends. Together with reference TRBV7-6 and TRBJ2-2, the CDR3 gives the full variable domain: GAGVSQSPRYKVTKRGQDVALRCDPISGHVSLYWYRQALGQGPEFLTYFNYEAQQDKSGLPNDRFSAERPEGSISTLTIQRTEQRDSAMYRCASSLAGVGTGELFFGEGSRLTVL.